The clone carrying this TCR beta chain was observed at least ten times. Its matching antigen is unknown. This record comes from a study of response to subunit inactivated influenza vaccine. Broader study findings: Authors suggested each seasonal flu vaccination may recruit only limited numbers of new T cells.

The germline gives CDR1 SGHVS, CDR2 FQNEAQ. V lost 1 base and J lost 2; bases outside the gene matches: 5. The CDR3 is 15 residues long. TCRdb re-called the RT-PCR reads with MiXCR, one entry per CDR3 protein. The repertoire consists of 700,000 to 900,000 distinct CDR3 sequences, with around 21% occurring once and the leading ten covering 10% to 13%. This chain connects TRBV7-8 to TRBJ2-7, with 7 bases aligning to TRBD1. The TCR comes from a man between 45 and 60 years old who received an inactivated influenza vaccine. The source was PBMCs from blood, collected more than 4 days after vaccination. CDR3 DNA sequence: TGTGCCAGCAGCTTAGGGGGGACAGAGACCTACGAGCAGTACTTC. It encodes CASSLGGTETYEQYF. Full variable domain (rest looked up from reference TRBV7-8 and TRBJ2-7): GAGVSQSPRYKVAKRGQDVALRCDPISGHVSLFWYQQALGQGPEFLTYFQNEAQLDKSGLPSDRFFAERPEGSVSTLKIQRTQQEDSAVYLCASSLGGTETYEQYFGPGTRLTVT.